The rows below give T cell receptor beta chains drawn from one sample of a study of T cells in Graves' hyperthyroidism and ophthalmopathy. TCRdb reprocessed the multiplex PCR reads with MiXCR, giving one entry per CDR3 protein. Here the sample spans around 580,000 distinct CDR3 sequences, under 60% being singletons. The sample consisted of peripheral blood or thyroid tissue (not recorded which). Source of these receptors: a woman aged 18-29 years with Graves' hyperthyroidism. Both conserved end residues are part of each CDR3. The D gene is left open where the match is weak. Not all rows give a size; the values are once, few, many and, for expanded clones, a class.

V	D	size	J	DNA	CDR3
TRBV6-1	-	-	TRBJ2-2	TGTGCCAGCAGTAGTCGGGGGCAGGTGGACACCGGGGAGCTGTTTTTT	CASSSRGQVDTGELFF
TRBV12-3/TRBV12-4	-	-	TRBJ2-5	TGTGCCAACAGTTTGAGGCTGTTGGAGACCCAGTACTTC	CANSLRLLETQYF
TRBV7-2	TRBD1	once	TRBJ2-7	TGTGCCAGCAGCACGGACAGGGGGCCCCCTTCCTCCTACGAGCAGTACTTC	CASSTDRGPPSSYEQYF
TRBV7-2	TRBD2	many	TRBJ2-7	TGTGCCAGCAGCTTAGTAGCGGGAGCCTCCTACGAGCAGTACTTC	CASSLVAGASYEQYF
TRBV14	-	-	TRBJ2-1	TGTGCCAGCAGCGAAGGGACTTACTACAATGAGCAGTTCTTC	CASSEGTYYNEQFF
TRBV10-3	TRBD2	-	TRBJ2-5	TGTGCCATCAGTGAGTCGACAAAGGGCGGGAGTTTCGAGACCCAGTACTTC	CAISESTKGGSFETQYF
TRBV20-1	-	-	TRBJ2-4	TGCAGTGCCGACCCGGAGTTAGAGAGCATTCAGTACTTC	CSADPELESIQYF
TRBV10-3	-	-	TRBJ1-1	TGTGCCATCAGTGAGTCCGGGGGCGAGAACACTGAAGCTTTCTTT	CAISESGGENTEAFF
TRBV29-1	-	-	TRBJ1-2	TGCAGCGCCGAAGGGGACGGAGCTAACTATGGCTACACCTTC	CSAEGDGANYGYTF
TRBV12-3/TRBV12-4	-	few	TRBJ2-4	TGTGCCAGCAGTTCCCGGGACATTCAGTACTTC	CASSSRDIQYF
TRBV13	-	-	TRBJ2-2	TGTGCCAGCAGCCCTGAATTAGCGGAGAACACCGGGGAGCTGTTTTTT	CASSPELAENTGELFF
TRBV7-8	-	-	TRBJ2-1	TGTGCCAGCAGCCCTTTGGCGCGGGGCAATGAGCAGTTCTTC	CASSPLARGNEQFF
TRBV29-1	-	-	TRBJ1-2	TGCAGCGTTGACACAGGGAACGGGCACTATGGCTACACCTTC	CSVDTGNGHYGYTF
TRBV24-1	-	-	TRBJ2-1	TGTGCCACCAGTGATTTATTTTTC	CATSDLFF
TRBV5-5	-	many	TRBJ1-2	TGTGCCAGCAGCCGGCCTGGGGGAGACGGCTACACCTTC	CASSRPGGDGYTF
TRBV19	-	-	TRBJ1-2	TGTGCCAGTAGTATAGATCGGACAGCGGGCTATGGCTACACCTTC	CASSIDRTAGYGYTF
TRBV10-3	-	once	TRBJ1-4	TGTGCCATCAGTGAGCTCGGCGGGAGCACTAATGAAAAACTGTTTTTT	CAISELGGSTNEKLFF
TRBV29-1	TRBD1	-	TRBJ1-2	TGCAGCGCTAGACAGGGGGGGCAGCTCCCCTACACCTTC	CSARQGGQLPYTF
TRBV10-3	-	once	TRBJ2-6	TGTGCCATCAGTGACTCGAGTGGTGCCGACGTCCTGACTTTC	CAISDSSGADVLTF
TRBV9	-	many	TRBJ1-3	TGTGCCAGCAGCGTCTCAGGGAGGTCTGGAAACACCATATATTTT	CASSVSGRSGNTIYF
TRBV24-1	-	-	TRBJ2-3	TGTGCCACCAGTGGGGACTCGACAGATACGCAGTATTTT	CATSGDSTDTQYF
TRBV4-1	TRBD1	few	TRBJ1-4	TGCGCCAGCAGCCAGGCGGACCGGGACAGTGAAAAACTGTTTTTT	CASSQADRDSEKLFF
TRBV2	TRBD1	few	TRBJ1-3	TGTGCCTGGAGTGCTACAGGGGGCCCTGGAAACACCATATATTTT	CAWSATGGPGNTIYF
TRBV7-8	TRBD2	-	TRBJ2-6	TGTGCCAGCAGCTTGGGACTAGCGGGAGCGAGTAACGTCCTGACTTTC	CASSLGLAGASNVLTF
TRBV20-1	-	few	TRBJ1-1	TGCAGTGCTAGAGGCGGGGAATGGGACTACCGGGTCGGTGGGGGAGATACTGAAGCTTTCTTT	CSARGGEWDYRVGGGDTEAFF
TRBV6-1	TRBD2	many	TRBJ2-5	TGTGCCAGTGGGGCCCCAAGCGGGAGATGGGAGACCCAGTACTTC	CASGAPSGRWETQYF
TRBV7-8	-	-	TRBJ1-2	TGTGCCAGCACCGCGAGCAGGGACGGCCCAAACGGCTACACCTTC	CASTASRDGPNGYTF
TRBV7-9	-	-	TRBJ1-1	TGTGCCAGCAGCTTAGCTATAGGCCAGGAGAACACTGAAGCTTTCTTT	CASSLAIGQENTEAFF
TRBV7-9	-	-	TRBJ1-4	TGTGCCAGCAGCCCCCCCACAGGGTCGGAACTGTTTTTT	CASSPPTGSELFF
TRBV12-3/TRBV12-4	-	many	TRBJ1-1	TGTGCCAGCAGTTACAAGACTGAAGCTTTCTTT	CASSYKTEAFF
TRBV7-3	TRBD2	few	TRBJ2-7	TGTGCCAGCTCACCACCACTAGCGGGAGGGCCGTCCTACGAGCAGTACTTC	CASSPPLAGGPSYEQYF
TRBV29-1	-	-	TRBJ2-7	TGCAGGGCGGACGCAAACTCCTACGAGCAGTACTTC	CRADANSYEQYF
TRBV15	-	-	TRBJ2-6	TGTGCCACCAAGGTCGACTCTGGGGCCAACGTCCTGACTTTC	CATKVDSGANVLTF
TRBV20-1	TRBD2	-	TRBJ2-7	TGCAGTGCTAGAGGCGAAACTAGCGGGAGTGAGGCCTACGAGCAGTACTTC	CSARGETSGSEAYEQYF
TRBV19	TRBD1	-	TRBJ2-7	TGTGCCAGTAGTAGACAGGGGGCGAATGGCTACGAGCAGTACTTC	CASSRQGANGYEQYF
TRBV12-3/TRBV12-4	-	-	TRBJ1-2	TGTGCCAGCAGTTTTGGAGGGAATTATGACTACACCTTC	CASSFGGNYDYTF
TRBV5-4	TRBD1	-	TRBJ1-2	TGTGCCAGCAGCCCTGAAACCGGGACAGTGGATGGCTACACCTTC	CASSPETGTVDGYTF
TRBV20-1	-	-	TRBJ2-2	TGCAGTGCTCGTAAGGGGGAGCTGTTTTTT	CSARKGELFF
TRBV6-5	-	-	TRBJ2-2	TGTGCCAGCACTAGAACCCTTTTGACCGGGGAGCTGTTTTTT	CASTRTLLTGELFF
TRBV13	TRBD2	many	TRBJ2-7	TGTGCCAGCTTCGAGCGGGAGACCTACGAGCAGTACTTC	CASFERETYEQYF